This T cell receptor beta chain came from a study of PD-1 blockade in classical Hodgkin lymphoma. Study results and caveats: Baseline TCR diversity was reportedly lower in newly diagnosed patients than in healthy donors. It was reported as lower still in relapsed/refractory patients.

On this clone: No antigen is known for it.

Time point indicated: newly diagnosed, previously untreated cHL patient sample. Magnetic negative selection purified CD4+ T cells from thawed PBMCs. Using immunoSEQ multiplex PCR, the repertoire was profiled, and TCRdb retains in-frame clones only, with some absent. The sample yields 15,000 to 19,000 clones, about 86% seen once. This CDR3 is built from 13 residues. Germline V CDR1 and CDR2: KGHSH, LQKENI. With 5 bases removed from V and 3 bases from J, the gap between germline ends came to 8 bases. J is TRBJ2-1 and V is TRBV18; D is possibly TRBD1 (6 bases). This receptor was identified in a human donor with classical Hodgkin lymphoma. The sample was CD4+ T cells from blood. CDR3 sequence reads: CASSLDSYNEQFF. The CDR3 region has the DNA TGTGCCAGCTCATTGGACAGCTACAATGAGCAGTTCTTC.